These 22 T cell receptor beta chains were all obtained from the same sample, sequenced in a study of T cell responses to AZD1222 COVID-19 vaccine. The table came from immunoSEQ multiplex PCR; TCRdb's copy has only in-frame clones and leaves some out. This sample has about 180,000 clones; roughly 88% occur once, and the top ten carry 0.4% to 0.5%. The specimen comprised peripheral blood, sampled on day 0 of AZD1222 vaccination. The receptors were sampled from an adult in good health.

The chain employs TRBV4-1 and TRBJ2-7, with unresolved D. Trimming took off 0 bases at V and 9 bases at J, with 12 bases between the two ends. This CDR3 region has 13 residues. Germline CDR1 and CDR2: MGHRA and YSYEKL. CDR3 in DNA: TGCGCCAGCAGCCAAGAGGGCCTAGAAATGCAGTACTTC. Translation: CASSQEGLEMQYF.

The V call is TRBV3-1 (or the pseudogene TRBV3-2), the J call TRBJ2-7; no clear D gene. The CDR3 runs to 12 residues. Trimming cost V 5 bases and J 0 bases, with 5 bases left between them. CDR1 is LGHDT, CDR2 YNNKEL, per germline (reference sequence). CDR3 residues: CASSMTSYEQYF. The DNA of the CDR3 is TGTGCCAGCAGCATGACCTCCTACGAGCAGTACTTC.

The chain is built from TRBV27 and TRBJ2-7; D may be TRBD1 (5 bases). This CDR3 spans 15 amino acids. Trimming cost V 5 bases and J 2 bases, with 16 bases left between them. Germline values: CDR1 MNHEY, CDR2 SMNVEV (reference sequence). The CDR3 bases are TGTGCCAGCAGTCCGGACGGAAGGGGTGCCTACGAGCAGTACTTC. Amino acids: CASSPDGRGAYEQYF.

CDR3 sequence: CASSIRFGEQFF. CDR3 DNA: TGTGCCAGTAGTATAAGGTTCGGTGAGCAGTTCTTC. This rearrangement joins TRBV19 to TRBJ2-1; D unclear. The CDR3 spans 12 residues. CDR1 LNHDA and CDR2 SQIVND come from the germline V gene (reference sequence). Trimming left V 2 bases short and J 9 bases short, with 8 bases between.

This clone was picked up a small number of times. This rearrangement joins TRBV24-1 to TRBJ1-5; no clear D. The CDR3 length is 13 residues. Germline V CDR1 and CDR2: KGHDR, SFDVKD. Trimming took 6 bases from V and 2 from J, leaving 7 bases between them. The CDR3 DNA reads TGTGCCACCAGTTTGCAGGGCAATCAGCCCCAGCATTTT. It yields the protein CATSLQGNQPQHF.

The chain links TRBV18 to TRBJ2-7, with 8 bases lining up with TRBD1. Per germline, CDR1 KGHSH and CDR2 LQKENI. The CDR3 is 15 residues long. V shed 3 bases and J 7 bases; nucleotides not matched to a gene: 11. The CDR3: CASSPSRQGIGEQYF. The CDR3 region has the DNA TGTGCCAGCTCACCTTCGCGACAGGGGATCGGGGAGCAGTACTTC.

The chain employs TRBV9 and TRBJ2-2, with 8 nucleotides matching TRBD2. The V gene's germline CDR1 is SGDLS and CDR2 YYNGEE. The trim removed 1 base at V and 0 bases at J, leaving 14 bases unmatched. This CDR3 has 20 amino acids. CDR3 DNA: TGTGCCAGCAGCGTACGAGGGGTTCTCCCTAGCGGGTCGAACACCGGGGAGCTGTTTTTT. Its protein is CASSVRGVLPSGSNTGELFF.

This clone was counted once. The chain carries TRBV9 and TRBJ2-3; D might be TRBD2 (6 bases). Germline lookup yields CDR1 SGDLS and CDR2 YYNGEE. This CDR3 is built from 15 residues. V lost 0 bases, J lost 2 bases, and 10 bases lay in between. The CDR3 coding sequence is TGTGCCAGCAGCGTAGCGGGACTCCTCACAGATACGCAGTATTTT. Residues: CASSVAGLLTDTQYF. Full variable domain (rest looked up from reference TRBV9 and TRBJ2-3): DSGVTQTPKHLITATGQRVTLRCSPRSGDLSVYWYQQSLDQGLQFLIQYYNGEERAKGNILERFSAQQFPDLHSELNLSSLELGDSALYFCASSVAGLLTDTQYFGPGTRLTVL.

To note about this clone: It is unclear where the CDR3 begins or ends on the DNA, so no DNA is shown, and the CDR3 is as TCRdb lists it. The V call is TRBV28, the J call TRBJ1-4. The CDR3 comprises 14 residues, both ends counted. CDR1 and CDR2 from the germline V gene are MDHEN and SYDVKM. CDR3 protein: CASSTSTTNEKLFF.

This rearrangement joins TRBV5-5 to TRBJ1-3; D is undetermined. Trimming left V 0 bases short and J 0 bases short, with 7 bases between. This CDR3 has 15 residues. Germline V gene lookup returns CDR1 SGHKS and CDR2 YYEKEE (reference sequence). The CDR3 sequence is CASSLGISSGNTIYF. DNA for the CDR3: TGTGCCAGCAGCTTGGGAATAAGCTCTGGAAACACCATATATTTT.

J is TRBJ1-1 and V is TRBV11-2; D gene ambiguous. The CDR3 is made up of 15 amino acids. Germline V gene sequence: CDR1 SGHAT, CDR2 FQNNGV. Trimming took off 5 bases at V and 1 base at J, with 14 bases between the two ends. CDR3 region: CASSPQGLGNTEAFF. The DNA for the CDR3 is TGTGCCAGCAGCCCCCAAGGGTTAGGGAACACTGAAGCTTTCTTT.

The rearrangement joins TRBV18 to TRBJ1-6; no reliable D call. V was pared by 3 bases and J by 0 bases, with 12 bases between. Germline V CDR1 and CDR2: KGHSH, LQKENI. CDR3 length: 17 amino acids. CDR3 protein: CASSPRQTSSYNSPLHF. The CDR3 region has the DNA TGTGCCAGCTCACCGAGACAAACTAGCTCCTATAATTCACCCCTCCACTTT.

The rearrangement uses TRBV6-4 and TRBJ2-2; the D gene is possibly TRBD2 (6 bases). In germline, CDR1 is MRHNA, CDR2 SNTAGT. This CDR3 region has 18 residues. V gave up 0 bases and J gave up 0 bases, with 14 bases separating them. Here the CDR3 reads CASSDSTREPSNTGELFF. In nucleotides, the CDR3 is TGTGCCAGCAGTGACTCAACCCGGGAGCCATCGAACACCGGGGAGCTGTTTTTT.

The table lists this clone with a count of one. The chain employs TRBV28 and TRBJ1-1, with D perhaps TRBD1 (6 bases). Germline loops: CDR1 MDHEN, CDR2 SYDVKM. CDR3 size: 14 residues. Trimming removed 7 bases at V and 6 bases at J, with 18 bases between. CDR3 sequence: CASTGGPGFSEAFF. The CDR3 DNA reads TGTGCCAGCACCGGGGGGCCAGGCTTTTCTGAAGCTTTCTTT. Using reference TRBV28 and TRBJ1-1 for the parts outside the CDR3, the full variable domain is DVKVTQSSRYLVKRTGEKVFLECVQDMDHENMFWYRQDPGLGLRLIYFSYDVKMKEKGDIPEGYSVSREKKERFSLILESASTNQTSMYLCASTGGPGFSEAFFGQGTRLTVV.

The chain links TRBV30 to TRBJ1-3, with TRBD1 matching over 8 bases. V was clipped by 4 bases and J by 4 bases; unmatched bases: 3. The CDR3 spans 13 residues. CDR1 and CDR2 from the germline V gene are GTSNPN and SVGIG (reference sequence). CDR3 nucleotide sequence: TGTGCCTGGACCTGGACAGGGGGAAACACCATATATTTT. It codes for CAWTWTGGNTIYF.

A single count supports this clone. J is TRBJ2-7 and V is TRBV19; tentative D call: TRBD1 (7 bases). The V end was cut by 5 bases, the J end by 2 bases, with 13 bases between. The CDR3 sequence is 14 residues long. Germline V gene sequence: CDR1 LNHDA, CDR2 SQIVND (reference sequence). CDR3 protein: CASSPQGGPYEQYF. CDR3 DNA sequence: TGTGCCAGTAGTCCCCAGGGGGGCCCCTACGAGCAGTACTTC.

The chain recombines TRBV4-2 with TRBJ2-7; D uncertain. Germline assignment: CDR1 LGHNA and CDR2 YNFKEQ. V was cut by 3 bases and J by 5 bases, with 8 bases left in between. The CDR3 is 12 residues long. CDR3 nucleotides: TGTGCCAGCAGCCAGTCTCTTGACGAGCAGTACTTC. This translates into CASSQSLDEQYF.

This chain joins TRBV7-2 and TRBJ1-3, with 8 bases aligning to TRBD1. Germline V CDR1 and CDR2: SGHTA, FQGNSA. V gave up 4 bases and J gave up 4 bases; unmatched junction bases: 3. This CDR3 spans 14 amino acids. The CDR3 coding sequence is TGTGCCAGCAGCTCCAGGGGGCCAGGAAACACCATATATTTT. Its translation: CASSSRGPGNTIYF.

J is TRBJ1-5 and V is TRBV24-1; possible D gene TRBD1, 6 bases. This CDR3 region has 17 residues. Germline CDR1 reads KGHDR; CDR2 reads SFDVKD. V gave up 3 bases and J gave up 6 bases, with 20 bases separating them. The CDR3 bases are TGTGCCACCAGTGATAGAGGAGGAGGGGGAATAGCTCAGCCCCAGCATTTT. This encodes CATSDRGGGGIAQPQHF.

The V gene is TRBV3-1 (or the pseudogene TRBV3-2), the J gene TRBJ2-7, with a weak D call TRBD2 (6 bases). V lost 0 bases and J 1 base, leaving 19 bases between the germline ends. The germline CDR1 and CDR2 sequences are LGHDT and YNNKEL (reference sequence). This CDR3 has 18 residues. CDR3 coding DNA: TGTGCCAGCAGCCAAGAGGTTTGGGACTCTACGATGTCCTACGAGCAGTACTTC. Translating it yields CASSQEVWDSTMSYEQYF.

This sequence joins TRBV7-9 and TRBJ2-1, with TRBD2 matching over 10 bases. Trimming removed 7 bases from V and 8 bases from J; junction bases left unmatched: 11. Germline lookup yields CDR1 SEHNR and CDR2 FQNEAQ (reference sequence). The CDR3 is 15 residues long. The DNA of the CDR3 is TGTGCCAGCACCCTAAGCCTAGCGGGAGAGGATGAGCAGTTCTTC. This gives the protein CASTLSLAGEDEQFF.

The chain joins TRBV24-1 to TRBJ2-1; D might be TRBD1 (6 bases). Germline CDR1 is KGHDR and CDR2 is SFDVKD. Trimming left V 3 bases short and J 0 bases short, with 14 bases between. The CDR3 contains 17 residues. The CDR3 region has the DNA TGTGCCACCAGTGATGCCGCAGGGGTAGACTCCTACAATGAGCAGTTCTTC. Its protein is CATSDAAGVDSYNEQFF.